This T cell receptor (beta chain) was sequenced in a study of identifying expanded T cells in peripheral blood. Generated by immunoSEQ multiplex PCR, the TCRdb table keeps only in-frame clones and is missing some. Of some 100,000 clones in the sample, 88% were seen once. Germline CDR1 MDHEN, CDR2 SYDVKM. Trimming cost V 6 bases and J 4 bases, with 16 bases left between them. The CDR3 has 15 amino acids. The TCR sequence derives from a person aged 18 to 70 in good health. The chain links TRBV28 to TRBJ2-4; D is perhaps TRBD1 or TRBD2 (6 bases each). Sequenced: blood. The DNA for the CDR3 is TGTGCCAGCAGCACCCAAGGGGGGCTAAAAAACATTCAGTACTTC. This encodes CASSTQGGLKNIQYF.